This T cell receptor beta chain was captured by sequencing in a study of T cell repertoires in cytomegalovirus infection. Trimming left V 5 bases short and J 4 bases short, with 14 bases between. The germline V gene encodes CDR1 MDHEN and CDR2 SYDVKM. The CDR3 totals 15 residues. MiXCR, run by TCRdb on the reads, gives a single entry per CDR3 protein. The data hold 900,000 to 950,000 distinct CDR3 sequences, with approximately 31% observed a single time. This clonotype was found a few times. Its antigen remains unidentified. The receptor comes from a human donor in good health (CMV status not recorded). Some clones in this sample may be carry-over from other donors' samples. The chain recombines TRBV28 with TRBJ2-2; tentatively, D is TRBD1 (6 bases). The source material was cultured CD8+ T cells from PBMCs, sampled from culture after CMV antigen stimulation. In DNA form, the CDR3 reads TGTGCCAGCAGTCTCCGAGGGGACATCACCGGGGAGCTGTTTTTT. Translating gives CASSLRGDITGELFF.